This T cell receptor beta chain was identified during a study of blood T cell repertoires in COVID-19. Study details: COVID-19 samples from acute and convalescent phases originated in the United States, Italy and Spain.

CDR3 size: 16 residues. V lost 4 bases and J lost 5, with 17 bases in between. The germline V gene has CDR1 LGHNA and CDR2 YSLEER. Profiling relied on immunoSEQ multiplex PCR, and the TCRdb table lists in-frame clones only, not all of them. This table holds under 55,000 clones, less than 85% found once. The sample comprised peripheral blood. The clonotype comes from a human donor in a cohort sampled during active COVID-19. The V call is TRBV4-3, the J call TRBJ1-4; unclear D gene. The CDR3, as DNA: TGCGCCAGCAGCCCGACCCGGGCGACGGGGAATGAAAAACTGTTTTTT. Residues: CASSPTRATGNEKLFF.